These T cell receptor beta chains were read from a single sample in a study of blood T cell repertoires in COVID-19. Assay used: immunoSEQ multiplex PCR; TCRdb lists only in-frame clones, some missing. The data contain around 100,000 clones, 84% of them singletons. The sample consisted of peripheral blood. The receptors here all came from an older man with active or convalescent COVID-19. Each CDR3 is given with its conserved first and last residue. The D gene is left open where the match is weak. Size is omitted from some rows. Given values are once, few, many or a class for expanded clones.

size: NA
D: TRBD1
J: TRBJ1-2
V: TRBV7-2
DNA: TGTGCCAGCAGCCTGTCTGGAGGGGGCGCGTATGGCTACACCTTC
CDR3: CASSLSGGGAYGYTF

size: NA
D: TRBD1
J: TRBJ2-5
V: TRBV5-6
DNA: TGTGCCAGCAGCTTCATAGGGGGCGAAGAGACCCAGTACTTC
CDR3: CASSFIGGEETQYF

size: NA
D: NA
J: TRBJ2-1
V: TRBV9
DNA: TGTGCCAGCAGCCTCTCCGCGGCAGAGCGGCAGTTCTTC
CDR3: CASSLSAAERQFF

size: NA
D: NA
J: TRBJ2-5
V: TRBV9
DNA: TGTGCCAGCAGCGTAAGGCAGGGTTACCAAGAGACCCAGTACTTC
CDR3: CASSVRQGYQETQYF

size: NA
D: TRBD1
J: TRBJ1-2
V: TRBV7-2
DNA: TGTGCCAGCAGCTTAGCGAGGGGGCGAGGCTACACCTTC
CDR3: CASSLARGRGYTF

size: NA
D: NA
J: TRBJ2-3
V: TRBV5-4
DNA: TGTGCCAGCAGCCACGCTCTTCTGGCTAGCACAGATACGCAGTATTTT
CDR3: CASSHALLASTDTQYF

size: NA
D: TRBD1
J: TRBJ1-1
V: TRBV19
DNA: TGTGCCAGTAGTATGGAGGGACAGGGGAACACTGAAGCTTTCTTT
CDR3: CASSMEGQGNTEAFF

size: NA
D: NA
J: TRBJ1-6
V: TRBV30
DNA: TGTGCCTGGAGCTCTGGGGCGGGAGGGGGGTTT
CDR3: CAWSSGAGGGF

size: NA
D: NA
J: TRBJ2-3
V: TRBV7-2
DNA: TGTGCCAGCAGCTTACCTAACACAGGGACCTACACAGATACGCAGTATTTT
CDR3: CASSLPNTGTYTDTQYF

size: few
D: TRBD1
J: TRBJ1-1
V: TRBV2
DNA: TGTGCCAGCGGGGAACAGGGGGTGAACACTGAAGCTTTCTTT
CDR3: CASGEQGVNTEAFF

size: NA
D: NA
J: TRBJ1-6
V: TRBV28
DNA: TGTGCCAGCAGTCCCGGGAATTCACCCCTCCACTTT
CDR3: CASSPGNSPLHF

size: NA
D: TRBD1
J: TRBJ2-5
V: TRBV2
DNA: TGTGCCAGCAGTAAGGGACAGAACCAAGAGACCCAGTACTTC
CDR3: CASSKGQNQETQYF

size: NA
D: NA
J: TRBJ2-1
V: TRBV7-2
DNA: TGTGCCAGCAGCAAACCCGGGACTGGTGGAACTAATGAGCAGTTCTTC
CDR3: CASSKPGTGGTNEQFF

size: few
D: NA
J: TRBJ1-1
V: TRBV19
DNA: TGTGCCAGTAGTTGGGACTGGAACACTGAAGCTTTCTTT
CDR3: CASSWDWNTEAFF

size: NA
D: TRBD2
J: TRBJ2-2
V: TRBV19
DNA: TGTGCCAGTAGTATCCGAGCAGCGGGGGGGCCTGGGGAGCTGTTTTTT
CDR3: CASSIRAAGGPGELFF

size: NA
D: NA
J: TRBJ2-3
V: TRBV7-2
DNA: TGTGCCAGCAGCTACAATCCAGATACGCAGTATTTT
CDR3: CASSYNPDTQYF

size: NA
D: NA
J: TRBJ2-6
V: TRBV5-1
DNA: TGCGCCAGCAGCACCCGACCCCTAGGCGGCTCTGGGGCCAACGTCCTGACTTTC
CDR3: CASSTRPLGGSGANVLTF

size: NA
D: NA
J: TRBJ2-5
V: TRBV7-2
DNA: TGTGCCAGCAGCCAAGGACTGGGGAGTCGAGAGACCCAGTACTTC
CDR3: CASSQGLGSRETQYF

size: NA
D: TRBD1
J: TRBJ1-1
V: TRBV18
DNA: TGTGCCAGCTCACCTTCGGACAGGGCCAGTGAAGCTTTCTTT
CDR3: CASSPSDRASEAFF

size: NA
D: NA
J: TRBJ1-3
V: TRBV30
DNA: TGTGCCTGGAGTGAAAAGGGCAGGGCTATCTCTGGAAACACCATATATTTT
CDR3: CAWSEKGRAISGNTIYF

size: NA
D: TRBD1
J: TRBJ1-1
V: TRBV2
DNA: TGTGCCAGCAGTGAAATAGGGGGACAGGCCGTTGAAGCTTTCTTT
CDR3: CASSEIGGQAVEAFF

size: NA
D: TRBD2
J: TRBJ2-3
V: TRBV5-1
DNA: TGCGCCAGCAGCCCCCATAGCGGGAGAGGGGCAGATACGCAGTATTTT
CDR3: CASSPHSGRGADTQYF

size: NA
D: TRBD1
J: TRBJ1-6
V: TRBV6-5
DNA: TGTGCCAGCAGTTTCGACAGGGGTGGTTCACCCCTCCACTTT
CDR3: CASSFDRGGSPLHF

size: NA
D: NA
J: TRBJ1-5
V: TRBV20-1
DNA: TGCAGTGCTAGTGCGTCGGGTAATCAGCCCCAGCATTTT
CDR3: CSASASGNQPQHF

size: NA
D: TRBD1
J: TRBJ1-3
V: TRBV30
DNA: TGTGCCTGGAGTGTAGCGGGGACAGGGGGTGGAAACACCATATATTTT
CDR3: CAWSVAGTGGGNTIYF

size: NA
D: NA
J: TRBJ1-2
V: TRBV18
DNA: TGTGCCAGCTCACCATCCGGAGGTAGCGGGAGTTCAGGCTACACCTTC
CDR3: CASSPSGGSGSSGYTF

size: NA
D: NA
J: TRBJ1-1
V: TRBV13
DNA: TGTGCCAGCAGCCCCCGGGGAGCGGGGGAAGCTTTCTTT
CDR3: CASSPRGAGEAFF

size: NA
D: TRBD1
J: TRBJ1-2
V: TRBV19
DNA: TGTGCCAGTAGTATGGGACAGGATCGATGGGGCTACACCTTC
CDR3: CASSMGQDRWGYTF

size: NA
D: NA
J: TRBJ1-1
V: TRBV16
DNA: TGTGCCAGCAGCCAAAGTGAGTGGACTGAAGCTTTCTTT
CDR3: CASSQSEWTEAFF

size: NA
D: TRBD1
J: TRBJ2-3
V: TRBV6-2/TRBV6-3
DNA: TGTGCCAGCAGCCTCAACCGCGGACAGGGCCCCGATACGCAGTATTTT
CDR3: CASSLNRGQGPDTQYF

size: NA
D: NA
J: TRBJ1-5
V: TRBV28
DNA: TGTGCCAGCAGTATCAGGGTCTCGGGCGGTAGCAATCAGCCCCAGCATTTT
CDR3: CASSIRVSGGSNQPQHF

size: NA
D: NA
J: TRBJ2-2
V: TRBV6-5
DNA: TGTGCCGCGGGGAGGTTGGGAAACACCGGGGAGCTGTTTTTT
CDR3: CAAGRLGNTGELFF

size: NA
D: TRBD1
J: TRBJ1-4
V: TRBV6-6
DNA: TGTGCCAGCAGTACAGGGGACAGCAAAAATGAAAAACTGTTTTTT
CDR3: CASSTGDSKNEKLFF

size: NA
D: TRBD2
J: TRBJ2-1
V: TRBV5-1
DNA: TGCGCCAGCAGCTTGGGGTTACTAGCGGGGTTATACAATGAGCAGTTCTTC
CDR3: CASSLGLLAGLYNEQFF

size: NA
D: NA
J: TRBJ2-7
V: TRBV6-5
DNA: TGTGCCAGCAGTCAGGGGAGACGGAACTACGAGCAGTACTTC
CDR3: CASSQGRRNYEQYF

size: NA
D: TRBD2
J: TRBJ2-5
V: TRBV5-6
DNA: TGTGCCAGCAGCCCCCTGAAGGGAGCGGGGAATCAAGAGACCCAGTACTTC
CDR3: CASSPLKGAGNQETQYF

size: once
D: TRBD2
J: TRBJ2-3
V: TRBV2
DNA: TGTGCCAGCAGTGACTCCCCTAGCGGGGGGGCCGGGGATACGCAGTATTTT
CDR3: CASSDSPSGGAGDTQYF

size: NA
D: TRBD2
J: TRBJ2-2
V: TRBV7-9
DNA: TGTGCCAGCAGCTTAGTAGCGGGGAACACCGGGGAGCTGTTTTTT
CDR3: CASSLVAGNTGELFF

size: NA
D: NA
J: TRBJ2-6
V: TRBV7-2
DNA: TGTGCCAGCAGCTTAGCGGGGGGGCCTGGGGCCAACGTCCTGACTTTC
CDR3: CASSLAGGPGANVLTF

size: NA
D: TRBD1
J: TRBJ2-6
V: TRBV7-2
DNA: TGTGCCAGCAGCTCTCCAACGGACAGGGGGCTAACTGGGGCCAACGTCCTGACTTTC
CDR3: CASSSPTDRGLTGANVLTF

size: few
D: NA
J: TRBJ2-7
V: TRBV28
DNA: TGTGCCAGCACCCGGGTTAGTTCGGGGTTCGAGCAGTACTTC
CDR3: CASTRVSSGFEQYF

size: NA
D: TRBD2
J: TRBJ2-7
V: TRBV30
DNA: TGTGCCTGGATCTTAGCGGGGGGATACGAGCAGTACTTC
CDR3: CAWILAGGYEQYF

size: NA
D: TRBD1
J: TRBJ2-1
V: TRBV2
DNA: TGTGCCAGCAAGGGGGACAGGGGGCGGTTCTATGAGCAGTTCTTC
CDR3: CASKGDRGRFYEQFF

size: few
D: NA
J: TRBJ1-5
V: TRBV27
DNA: TGTGCCAGCAGAGGGGTCAATCAGCCCCAGCATTTT
CDR3: CASRGVNQPQHF

size: NA
D: NA
J: TRBJ1-1
V: TRBV6-5
DNA: TGTGCCACCAACCCCCAGGGGACGGTTGAAGCTTTCTTT
CDR3: CATNPQGTVEAFF

size: NA
D: NA
J: TRBJ2-1
V: TRBV6-7
DNA: TGTGCCAGCAGTTACTACAGCAAATGCTCCTACAATGAGCAGTTCTTC
CDR3: CASSYYSKCSYNEQFF

size: NA
D: TRBD2
J: TRBJ2-1
V: TRBV19
DNA: TGTGCCAGTAGTATAGATGGCCCTAGCGGGGCGTCCTCCTACAATGAGCAGTTCTTC
CDR3: CASSIDGPSGASSYNEQFF

size: once
D: TRBD2
J: TRBJ2-3
V: TRBV7-2
DNA: TGTGCCAGCAGCCCCGGACTAGCGGGGCCTTCCGATACGCAGTATTTT
CDR3: CASSPGLAGPSDTQYF

size: NA
D: NA
J: TRBJ1-1
V: TRBV2
DNA: TGTGCCAGCAGTAGGGGGACCACTGAAGCTTTCTTT
CDR3: CASSRGTTEAFF